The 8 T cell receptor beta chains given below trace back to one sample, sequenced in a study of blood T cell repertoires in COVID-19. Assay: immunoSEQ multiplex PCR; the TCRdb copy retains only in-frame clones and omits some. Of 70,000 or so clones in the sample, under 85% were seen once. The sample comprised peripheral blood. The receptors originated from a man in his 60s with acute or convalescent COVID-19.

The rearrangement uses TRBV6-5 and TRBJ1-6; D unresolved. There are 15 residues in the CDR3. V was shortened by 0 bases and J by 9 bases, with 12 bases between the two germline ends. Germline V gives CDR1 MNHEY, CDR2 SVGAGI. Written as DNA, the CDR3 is TGTGCCAGCAGTTACTCGATGGTCGGAGGTTCACCCCTCCACTTT. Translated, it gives CASSYSMVGGSPLHF.

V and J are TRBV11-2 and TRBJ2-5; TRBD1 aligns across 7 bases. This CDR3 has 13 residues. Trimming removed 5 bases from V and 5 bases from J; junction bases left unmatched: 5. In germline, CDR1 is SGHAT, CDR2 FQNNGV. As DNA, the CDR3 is TGTGCCAGCAGCATTAGGGGGCAGGAGACCCAGTACTTC. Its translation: CASSIRGQETQYF.

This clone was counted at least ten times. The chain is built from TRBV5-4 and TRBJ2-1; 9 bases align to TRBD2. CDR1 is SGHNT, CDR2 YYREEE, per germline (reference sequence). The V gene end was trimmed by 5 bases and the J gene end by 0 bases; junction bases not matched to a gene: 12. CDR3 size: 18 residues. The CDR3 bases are TGTGCCAGCAGAGGGGAGCGGGGGGCCGTCCCCTCCTACAATGAGCAGTTCTTC. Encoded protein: CASRGERGAVPSYNEQFF.

CDR3 residues: CASSPGQGITYGYTF. The CDR3 nucleotides read TGCGCCAGCAGCCCGGGTCAGGGCATTACCTATGGCTACACCTTC. The genes are TRBV4-1 and TRBJ1-2; D is perhaps TRBD1 (5 bases). CDR3 length: 15 amino acids. The V and J ends lost 4 bases and 4 bases respectively, with 16 bases between them. Germline CDR1 and CDR2: MGHRA and YSYEKL.

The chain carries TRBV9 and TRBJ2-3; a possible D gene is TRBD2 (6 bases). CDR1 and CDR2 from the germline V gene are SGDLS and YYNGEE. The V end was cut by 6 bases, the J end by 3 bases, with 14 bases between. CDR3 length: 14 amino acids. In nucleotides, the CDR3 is TGTGCCAGCAATGGGGTGGAGGGTACAGATACGCAGTATTTT. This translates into CASNGVEGTDTQYF.

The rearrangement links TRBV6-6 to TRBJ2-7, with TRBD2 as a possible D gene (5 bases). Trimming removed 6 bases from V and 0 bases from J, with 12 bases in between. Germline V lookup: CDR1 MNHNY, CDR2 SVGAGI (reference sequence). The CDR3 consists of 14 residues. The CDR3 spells CASRDRDRSYEQYF. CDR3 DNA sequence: TGTGCCAGCAGAGACCGGGATCGCTCCTACGAGCAGTACTTC.

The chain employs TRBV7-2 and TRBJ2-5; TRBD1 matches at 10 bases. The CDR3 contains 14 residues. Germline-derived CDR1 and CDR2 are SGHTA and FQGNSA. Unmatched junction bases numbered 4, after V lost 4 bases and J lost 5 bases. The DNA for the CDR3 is TGTGCCAGCAGCTCGGGGACAGGGGTTGAGACCCAGTACTTC. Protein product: CASSSGTGVETQYF.

The CDR3 DNA sequence: TGTGCCAGCAGCTTAGCGGGGAGGATGACAGATACGCAGTATTTT. As protein: CASSLAGRMTDTQYF. The chain joins TRBV7-9 to TRBJ2-3, with D perhaps matching TRBD2 (6 bases). Germline CDR1 is SEHNR and CDR2 is FQNEAQ (reference sequence). Deletions cut 0 bases from V and 3 bases from J, with 10 bases between. This CDR3 is built from 15 residues.